A single sample gave rise to the 28 T cell receptor beta chains below, sequenced in a study of T cells in Graves' hyperthyroidism and ophthalmopathy. Researchers took RNA transcripts and amplified the TCR beta CDR3 regions from them. TCR CDR3 regions were first amplified by RT-PCR with HTBI primers. TCRdb called the multiplex PCR reads again in MiXCR, with one record for every CDR3 protein. Of approximately 740,000 distinct CDR3 sequences in the sample, 11% to 15% are singletons; the top ten hold 10%. The sequencing sample was made of blood. Receptor source: a woman aged 18-29 years with Graves' hyperthyroidism.

Comments on this clonotype: A read error may explain this, as a much larger clone is one base away. This chain connects TRBV11-2 to TRBJ2-5; D is ambiguous. V lost 5 bases to trimming and J lost 9 bases, with 13 bases between them. The CDR3 covers 12 residues. Germline V gene data show CDR1 as SGHAT and CDR2 as FQNNGV. The CDR3 region is CASSPQSEAQYF. CDR3 DNA sequence: TGTGCCAGCAGCCCACAGAGCGAGGCCCAGTACTTC.

There are a few counts of this clonotype. The V and J genes are TRBV14 and TRBJ2-3; D may correspond to TRBD1 or TRBD2 (7 bases each). Germline assignment: CDR1 SGHDN and CDR2 FVKESK. V lost 0 bases and J 6 bases, leaving 25 bases between the germline ends. The CDR3 covers 19 residues. Here the CDR3 reads CASSQEAGGLAVQGDTQYF. The CDR3, as DNA: TGTGCCAGCAGCCAAGAAGCAGGGGGGCTAGCGGTCCAAGGGGATACGCAGTATTTT.

Points on this clonotype: Possible read error: a much larger clone is one base away. The V and J genes are TRBV2 and TRBJ2-1, with TRBD2 matching 11 bases. J was trimmed by 10 bases and V by 6 bases; bases with no gene match: 11. CDR3 length equals 15 residues. The V gene's germline CDR1 is SNHLY and CDR2 FYNNEI. The CDR3 nucleotides are TGTGCCAGCAGGGATAGCGGGAGGGCCTTGGGAGAGCAGTTCTTC. This sequence encodes CASRDSGRALGEQFF.

This clonotype showed up many times. The rearrangement joins TRBV5-6 to TRBJ2-5, with D perhaps matching TRBD1 or TRBD2 (5 bases each). V dropped 0 bases and J dropped 5 bases, with 11 bases sitting between them. The CDR3 consists of 14 residues. CDR1 is SGHDT, CDR2 YYEEEE, per germline. DNA of the CDR3: TGTGCCAGCAGCTTGGGATTCGGGGCGGAGACCCAGTACTTC. Translation gives CASSLGFGAETQYF.

This clonotype showed up just a few times. CDR3 loop: CASSYYAGGTDTQYF. The DNA for the CDR3 is TGTGCCAGCAGTTATTATGCGGGGGGAACAGATACGCAGTATTTT. V and J are TRBV6-5 and TRBJ2-3; 8 bases match TRBD2. V lost 3 bases to trimming and J lost 3 bases; unmatched junction nucleotides: 5. The germline CDR1 and CDR2 sequences are MNHEY and SVGAGI. This CDR3 is 15 amino acids long.

This clonotype showed up many times. The V gene is TRBV2, the J gene TRBJ1-5; weak D call: TRBD1 (6 bases). CDR1 SNHLY and CDR2 FYNNEI come from the germline V gene. The CDR3 runs 14 residues. The V gene lost 4 bases and the J gene lost 1 base, with 8 bases spanning the gap. The CDR3 here is CASSGQVSNQPQHF. In DNA, the CDR3 is TGTGCCAGCAGTGGACAGGTCAGCAATCAGCCCCAGCATTTT. Supplemented by reference TRBV2 and TRBJ1-5, the full variable domain reads EPEVTQTPSHQVTQMGQEVILRCVPISNHLYFYWYRQILGQKVEFLVSFYNNEISEKSEIFDDQFSVERPDGSNFTLKIRSTKLEDSAMYFCASSGQVSNQPQHFGDGTRLSIL.

The sample holds many counts of this clonotype. The V and J genes are TRBV11-3 and TRBJ1-6; tentatively, D is TRBD1 (6 bases). CDR1 SGHNT and CDR2 YENEEA come from the germline V gene. This CDR3 spans 13 amino acids. Trimming cost V 6 bases and J 10 bases, with 13 bases left between them. CDR3 coding DNA: TGTGCCAGCAGTCGAACAGGGATGTCACCCCTCCACTTT. As protein: CASSRTGMSPLHF.

For this clonotype: This could be a read error, since a much larger clone is one nucleotide away. The gene calls are TRBV3-1 and TRBJ2-1; unclear D gene. The CDR3 spans 13 residues. The V end lost 1 base, the J end lost 10 bases, and 11 bases lay between the germline ends. Germline values: CDR1 LGHDT, CDR2 YNNKEL (reference sequence). This CDR3 is CASSQGSVGEQFF. Written as DNA, the CDR3 is TGTGCCAGCAGCCAAGGATCGGTAGGCGAGCAGTTCTTC.

The J gene is TRBJ1-6, the V gene TRBV20-1; weak D call: TRBD1 (5 bases). The germline V gene has CDR1 DFQATT and CDR2 SNEGSKA (reference sequence). The V end lost 6 bases, the J end lost 0 bases, and 12 bases lay between the germline ends. This CDR3 region has 15 residues. The CDR3 DNA reads as TGCAGTGCAAGGACACCTAGCTCCTATAATTCACCCCTCCACTTT. As protein: CSARTPSSYNSPLHF.

Comment on this clonotype: A much larger clonotype is one base distant, so this may be a read error. The chain is built from TRBV6-1 and TRBJ2-7; D is unclear. The J call may be wrong; the DNA end is better matched by TRBJ2-1. The length of the CDR3 is 13 residues. CDR1 is MNHNS and CDR2 is SASEGT in the germline V gene. CDR3 region: CASMRTPSYEQFF. CDR3 bases: TGTGCCAGCATGCGGACGCCATCCTACGAGCAGTTCTTC.

The chain employs TRBV13 and TRBJ2-7, with 10 bases lining up with TRBD2. CDR3 length: 16 amino acids. The ends lost 3 bases at V and 3 bases at J; junction bases unmatched: 8. In germline, CDR1 is PRHDT, CDR2 FYEKMQ (reference sequence). This CDR3 reads CASSFRTSGPGYEQYF. The CDR3 bases are TGTGCCAGCAGCTTCCGGACTAGCGGACCTGGCTACGAGCAGTACTTC.

This clonotype was found many times. The chain uses TRBV2 and TRBJ1-2, with D perhaps TRBD1 (5 bases). CDR3 length: 12 residues. Trimming removed 4 bases at V and 4 bases at J, with 7 bases between. Germline-derived CDR1 and CDR2 are SNHLY and FYNNEI. CDR3 coding DNA: TGTGCCAGCAGTGGGACAACCTATGGCTACACCTTC. It is translated as CASSGTTYGYTF.

The table lists this clonotype with a count of one. This chain connects TRBV27 to TRBJ2-7; D is perhaps TRBD1 or TRBD2 (5 bases each). This CDR3 is built from 13 residues. Germline CDR1 is MNHEY and CDR2 is SMNVEV (reference sequence). The V end lost 6 bases, the J end lost 6 bases, and 15 bases lay between the germline ends. DNA of the CDR3: TGTGCCAGCAGCACCGAGGGGCCTGGCGAGCAGTACTTC. It is translated as CASSTEGPGEQYF.

The rearrangement uses TRBV6-2 or TRBV6-3 and TRBJ2-2; perhaps D is TRBD1 or TRBD2 (5 bases each). The CDR3 is 13 amino acids. From germline, CDR1 is MNHEY and CDR2 SVGEGT. V was pared by 8 bases and J by 1 base, with 8 bases between. This CDR3 reads CASGTLNTGELFF. The CDR3 DNA reads as TGTGCCAGCGGGACCCTGAACACCGGGGAGCTGTTTTTT.

This clonotype was counted a few times. J is TRBJ1-1 and V is TRBV4-1; D is uncertain. There are 14 residues in the CDR3. V lost 3 bases to trimming and J lost 6 bases, with 14 bases between them. Per germline, CDR1 MGHRA and CDR2 YSYEKL. The CDR3 reads CASSQESLRAEAFF. CDR3 nucleotide sequence: TGCGCCAGCAGCCAGGAATCCCTCCGGGCTGAAGCTTTCTTT.

This clonotype was picked up many times. The chain uses TRBV7-9 and TRBJ2-3, with D possibly matching TRBD2 (5 bases). Germline V gene sequence: CDR1 SEHNR, CDR2 FQNEAQ (reference sequence). V shed 5 bases and J shed 2 bases, with 14 bases lying between them. The CDR3 has 15 amino acids. The CDR3 nucleotides read TGTGCCAGCAGCCTGGGTCGGGGAATCACAGATACGCAGTATTTT. It specifies CASSLGRGITDTQYF.

This clonotype was picked up many times. The CDR3 DNA sequence: TGCAGTGCTAGAGATTATCCTGAAGCTTTCTTT. It is translated as CSARDYPEAFF. The chain combines TRBV20-1 with TRBJ1-1; D gene uncertain. CDR3 length: 11 residues. V was clipped by 0 bases and J by 6 bases, with 5 bases between them. In germline, CDR1 is DFQATT, CDR2 SNEGSKA (reference sequence).

The sample holds many counts of this clonotype. The CDR3 coding sequence is TGTGCCAGCAGCCAGTTTGGGAATGAGCAGTTCTTC. Amino acid sequence: CASSQFGNEQFF. The chain employs TRBV3-1 and TRBJ2-1; D ambiguous. The CDR3 sequence is 12 residues long. With 3 bases removed from V and 7 bases from J, the gap between germline ends came to 7 bases. Germline CDR1 is LGHDT and CDR2 is YNNKEL (reference sequence).

This clonotype has a handful of counts. This sequence may be a read error, since a much larger clone differs from it by one base. Here the CDR3 reads CASSSRTSGNNEQFF. For the CDR3, the DNA is TGTGCCAGCAGCTCCCGGACTAGCGGAAACAATGAGCAGTTCTTC. The rearrangement uses TRBV4-2 and TRBJ2-1, with 10 bases fitting TRBD2. This CDR3 has 15 residues. The V gene's germline CDR1 is LGHNA and CDR2 YNFKEQ. V shed 5 bases, J shed 5 bases, and the junction held 6 bases outside the gene matches.

This clonotype has more than one count but fewer than ten. V usage is TRBV12-3 or TRBV12-4 and J usage is TRBJ1-4, with D hard to call. V lost 6 bases to trimming and J lost 8 bases, with 16 bases between them. The CDR3 has 14 amino acids. The CDR3 DNA sequence: TGTGCCAGCAGCAAAACTCCCGACACCGAAAAACTGTTTTTT. It yields the protein CASSKTPDTEKLFF.

The table lists this clonotype with many counts. The chain recombines TRBV28 with TRBJ2-5; D is undetermined. Trimming took 4 bases from V and 5 from J, leaving 17 bases between them. The CDR3 totals 15 residues. CDR1 and CDR2 from the germline V gene are MDHEN and SYDVKM. The DNA of the CDR3 is TGTGCCAGCAGTTCCGCCGGGCCCCTCGGGGAGACCCAGTACTTC. It is translated as CASSSAGPLGETQYF.

V gene TRBV29-1 combines with J gene TRBJ2-7; D is perhaps TRBD1 (6 bases). The germline V and J ends were trimmed by 0 bases and 2 bases, with 14 bases remaining between them. The germline V gene has CDR1 SQVTM and CDR2 ANQGSEA. The CDR3 extends over 15 amino acids. The CDR3 region is CSVEDLRDTTYEQYF. The CDR3, as DNA: TGCAGCGTTGAAGATCTTCGGGACACTACCTACGAGCAGTACTTC.

This clonotype was observed many times. V usage is TRBV13 and J usage is TRBJ2-1, with 8 bases aligning to TRBD2. Germline trimming cut 5 bases from V and 10 bases from J; bases unmatched to any gene: 16. The CDR3 contains 16 residues. Germline-derived CDR1 and CDR2 are PRHDT and FYEKMQ (reference sequence). The CDR3: CASSITSGIIIGEQFF. CDR3 bases: TGTGCCAGCAGCATAACTAGCGGTATAATAATTGGGGAGCAGTTCTTC.

The CDR3 spells CASADWAGGNTIYF. The CDR3, as DNA: TGTGCCAGCGCTGATTGGGCAGGGGGAAACACCATATATTTT. The chain uses TRBV28 and TRBJ1-3, with a weak D call TRBD1 (5 bases). In germline, CDR1 is MDHEN, CDR2 SYDVKM. Deletions cut 8 bases from V and 4 bases from J, with 15 bases between. CDR3 length: 14 residues.

This clonotype was found a few times. This rearrangement joins TRBV4-1 to TRBJ2-7; D gene unclear. This CDR3 contains 15 residues. From germline, CDR1 is MGHRA and CDR2 YSYEKL. The ends were cut back, 3 bases at V and 0 bases at J, with 12 bases in the middle. The DNA of the CDR3 is TGCGCCAGCAGCCAGAACTACGTGGGCTCCTACGAGCAGTACTTC. Protein product: CASSQNYVGSYEQYF.

This clonotype was detected ten times or more. The DNA for the CDR3 is TGTGCCAGCACACCGGGACTAGCGGGGGCACGGGAGCAGTACTTC. Encoded protein: CASTPGLAGAREQYF. The chain couples TRBV6-1 to TRBJ2-7; 14 bases fit TRBD2. This CDR3 is 15 amino acids long. V gave up 7 bases and J gave up 7 bases; unmatched junction bases: 9. CDR1 is MNHNS, CDR2 SASEGT, per germline.

This clonotype came up many times. J is TRBJ2-3 and V is TRBV7-2, with D tentatively TRBD2 (7 bases). This CDR3 contains 16 residues. With 3 bases removed from V and 1 base from J, the gap between germline ends came to 14 bases. The germline CDR1 and CDR2 sequences are SGHTA and FQGNSA. The chain's CDR3 is CASSLRGRAGTDTQYF. The CDR3 DNA is TGTGCCAGCAGCTTGCGGGGGCGGGCTGGCACAGATACGCAGTATTTT. The variable domain in full, with the rest retrieved from reference TRBV7-2 and TRBJ2-3, is GAGVSQSPSNKVTEKGKDVELRCDPISGHTALYWYRQSLGQGLEFLIYFQGNSAPDKSGLPSDRFSAERTGGSVSTLTIQRTQQEDSAVYLCASSLRGRAGTDTQYFGPGTRLTVL.

This clonotype was observed a few times. V usage is TRBV4-2 and J usage is TRBJ2-7; the D is unclear. CDR1 and CDR2 from the germline V gene are LGHNA and YNFKEQ. V was trimmed by 1 base and J by 1 base, leaving 11 bases between them. The CDR3 is made up of 15 amino acids. The CDR3 nucleotides are TGTGCCAGCAGCCAAGGCGAGCTCCTTTCCTACGAGCAGTACTTC. This sequence encodes CASSQGELLSYEQYF.